The clone carrying this T cell receptor beta chain came up a few times. No antigen is known for it. Researchers built TCR beta libraries using quantitative 5'-RACE with molecular barcodes. TCRdb recomputed calls from the 5' RACE reads with MiXCR, one row per CDR3 protein. This sample yields 130,000 to 150,000 distinct CDR3 sequences, of which 8% to 9% are seen a single time; 7.3% belongs to the top ten. This sample was taken from a study of CD8 T cells in ankylosing spondylitis. This CDR3 is built from 14 residues. Deletions cut 5 bases from V and 6 bases from J, with 14 bases between. Germline CDR1 and CDR2: LNHNV and YYDKDF (reference sequence). Study conclusions and caveats: Prior literature has documented some motif variants in synovial fluid and blood from reactive arthritis. For ankylosing spondylitis blood, a TCR beta motif of 7 or 8 highly homologous variants appeared characteristic. Disease-linked clones, CD8+, were relatively rare in peripheral blood.

The source material was synovial fluid, either unsorted or a sorted T cell fraction (not recorded which). This sequence joins TRBV15 and TRBJ2-1, with D unresolved. The sequence derives from a male donor with ankylosing spondylitis. The CDR3 nucleotides read TGTGCCACCAGCTGGCGCGAGAAGGGCAATGAGCAGTTCTTC. This gives the protein CATSWREKGNEQFF.